This entry features one T cell receptor beta chain sequence. The antigen remains unidentified. This specimen comes from a study of shared clonotypes between healthy human individuals. General observations from the study: Sequencing depth was expected to affect clonotype sharing among donors. Blood was the sole source, and tissue repertoires probably differ.

Original processing methods: ImmunoSEQ only sent back junction sequences with no quality scores, so filtering was done differently. Measured with immunoSEQ multiplex PCR; TCRdb has only the in-frame clones, and not every one. V, J and clone size are taken as reported in that table, and D and trimming were inferred from the DNA itself. The repertoire has under 2,500,000 clones, approximately 96% of them found once; the top ten carry roughly 0.13%. All donors were healthy HIV-negative adults lacking recent acute infections or vaccinations. Per the germline V gene, CDR1 is SGHVS and CDR2 is FQNEAQ. The CDR3 runs to 15 residues. V shed 5 bases, J shed 4 bases, and the junction held 9 bases outside the gene matches.

Material: naive CD4+ T cells sorted from blood. Subset noted: CD45RA+ positively selected. The chain joins TRBV7-8 to TRBJ2-7; 9 bases line up with TRBD1. The source is a young man in good health. The CDR3 reads CASSARQGGGYEQYF. The CDR3 DNA sequence: TGTGCCAGCAGCGCTCGACAGGGGGGTGGTTACGAGCAGTACTTC. The full variable domain, in which reference TRBV7-8 and TRBJ2-7 provide the parts outside the CDR3, is GAGVSQSPRYKVAKRGQDVALRCDPISGHVSLFWYQQALGQGPEFLTYFQNEAQLDKSGLPSDRFFAERPEGSVSTLKIQRTQQEDSAVYLCASSARQGGGYEQYFGPGTRLTVT.